The 6 T cell receptor beta chains reported below all come from one sample, sequenced in a study of T cells in Graves' hyperthyroidism and ophthalmopathy. Regions amplified from RNA transcripts were the TCR beta CDR3 regions. An initial round of RT-PCR targeting the TCR CDR3 relied on the HTBI primer set. MiXCR, run by TCRdb on the multiplex PCR reads, gives a single entry per CDR3 protein. The repertoire holds roughly 400,000 distinct CDR3 sequences, with roughly 25% as singletons. The sample taken for sequencing was blood. These receptors all come from a man aged 50-59 years with Graves' hyperthyroidism.

The chain uses TRBV19 and TRBJ2-7; the match to TRBD2 covers 10 bases. The CDR3 runs 15 residues. CDR1 is LNHDA, CDR2 SQIVND, per germline (reference sequence). Losses at the gene ends were 5 bases for V and 2 bases for J; bases not matched to a gene: 6. DNA of the CDR3: TGTGCCAGTAGTCGAGCTAGCGGGAGTCCCTACGAGCAGTACTTC. Protein product: CASSRASGSPYEQYF.

The chain carries TRBV6-2 or TRBV6-3 and TRBJ2-7, with TRBD2 matching 7 bases. Germline values: CDR1 MNHEY, CDR2 SVGEGT. With 3 bases clipped from V and 7 bases from J, the junction kept 9 bases outside the gene matches. This CDR3 is built from 14 residues. The CDR3, as DNA: TGTGCCAGCAGTTATGGGGCGGGAGTGGGGGAGCAGTACTTC. Translating it yields CASSYGAGVGEQYF.

This clonotype has ten or more counts. The V and J genes are TRBV2 and TRBJ1-2; D gene uncertain. This CDR3 has 16 residues. CDR1 is SNHLY, CDR2 FYNNEI, per germline. V was clipped by 5 bases and J by 6 bases, with 22 bases between them. The CDR3 DNA follows: TGTGCCAGCAGTTCCGAAGGGCAGGCTCTTAGGGATGGCTACACCTTC. Translation gives CASSSEGQALRDGYTF.

This clonotype was detected a few times. The chain recombines TRBV2 with TRBJ1-2; TRBD1 matches 9 bases. CDR1 and CDR2 (germline): SNHLY, FYNNEI. This CDR3 has 15 residues. Trimming at V came to 4 bases and at J to 1 base, leaving 4 bases not matched to a gene. The chain's CDR3 is CASSVRTGVNYGYTF. CDR3 nucleotides: TGTGCCAGCAGTGTCCGGACAGGGGTTAACTATGGCTACACCTTC.

This clonotype was found a few times. This chain joins TRBV7-8 and TRBJ2-1, with D perhaps given as TRBD1 or TRBD2 (5 bases each). CDR1 is SGHVS, CDR2 FQNEAQ, per germline. The CDR3 totals 16 residues. V was trimmed by 1 base and J by 5 bases, leaving 15 bases between them. CDR3 bases: TGTGCCAGCAGCTTAGATAGGGACCCGGCTAACAATGAGCAGTTCTTC. Encoded protein: CASSLDRDPANNEQFF.

The chain uses TRBV10-3 and TRBJ2-5; no firm D call. There are 12 residues in the CDR3. V was shortened by 5 bases and J by 5 bases, with 9 bases between the two germline ends. CDR1 and CDR2 from the germline V gene are ENHRY and SYGVKD. CDR3 nucleotide sequence: TGTGCCATCAGTAAAGATAGGGAGACCCAGTACTTC. This sequence encodes CAISKDRETQYF.